This T cell receptor (beta chain) was obtained from a study of blood T cell repertoires in COVID-19. On the study more broadly: Samples taken during acute and convalescent COVID-19 were collected in the United States, Italy and Spain. Sample material is recorded as cDNA or gDNA derived from T cells, B-cell-depleted T cells, or PBMCs.

Source study methods: Reference gene primer amplification yielded estimated nucleated cell counts. This table comes from immunoSEQ multiplex PCR, and its TCRdb copy is limited to in-frame clones, with some not included. For V, J and clone size, that table is used; D and trimming come from the DNA. The sample lists 50,000 to 75,000 clones; approximately 84% were seen once. This clonotype was sampled from an elderly man in a cohort sampled during active COVID-19. The sequenced material came from peripheral blood.

The CDR3 DNA sequence: TGTGCTAGTGGCCAACAAGACAGGACGCAGCAGTACTTC. Translating gives CASGQQDRTQQYF. The chain recombines TRBV12-5 with TRBJ2-7; a possible D gene is TRBD1 (6 bases). CDR1 is LGHNT, CDR2 FRNRAP, per germline. The CDR3 has 13 residues. V lost 6 bases to trimming and J lost 8 bases, with 17 bases between them.